This T cell receptor (beta chain) is from a study of vaccination effects on CD4 cells after COVID-19. Some clones are missing from TCRdb's copy, which holds only in-frame ones; the method was immunoSEQ multiplex PCR. Among about 46,000 clones, about 70% were seen once, and the ten largest hold about 15%. Study-level results: Recruitment yielded few convalescent patients, and the study had no early post-infection timepoints. Clones that were induced by infection or by vaccine showed marked contraction late after vaccination.

Concerning this clone itself: Its antigen is as yet unknown.

Before any sequencing was done, the ViraFEST assay used viral peptide pools to expand antigen-specific CD4+ T cells. The culture ran for 10 to 11 days, and then CD4+ T cells were isolated. All study participants received two doses of BNT162b2 or mRNA-1273 vaccine. In culture with approximately 9.5 IU/ml IL-2 and around 10 ug/ml peptides, PBMC were grown at a few million per well. Cells had half their medium changed to IL-2 medium on days 3 and 7. CDR3 size: 18 residues. Germline CDR1 SGHDN, CDR2 FVKESK. The V segment lost 1 base and the J segment 0 bases; nucleotides outside the gene matches: 11. The rearrangement joins TRBV14 to TRBJ1-1; TRBD1 aligns across 7 bases. This receptor was taken from a human donor who received a COVID-19 vaccine. The specimen was CD4+ T cells from PBMCs cultured with HCoV-OC43 spike peptides, collected after COVID-19 vaccination. Subset meaning: HCoV-OC43 spike overlapping peptide pool stimulation. CDR3 protein: CASSQGVPGQTMNTEAFF. CDR3 DNA: TGTGCCAGCAGCCAAGGTGTACCGGGACAGACCATGAACACTGAAGCTTTCTTT.